Shown below are 17 T cell receptor gamma chains from a single sample sequenced in a study of Vδ1+ human thymocytes. RNA was extracted from the cells and then reverse transcribed. The CDR3 regions were amplified by multiplex PCR from V-gene primers to a constant-region primer. TCRdb re-called the multiplex PCR reads using CATT. The data show 9,500 to 13,000 gamma-chain clones, about 46% seen once. Their recognized antigens are unknown. Findings of the study overall: Highly polyclonal TRG and TRD repertoires with Gaussian CDR3 length distributions appeared in thymus.

Sequencing was done on a sample of Vdelta1+ gamma-delta thymocytes from the thymus. This sample's subset: FACS-sorted CD3+ TCRalphabeta- TCRVdelta1+ TCRVdelta2- thymocytes. The receptors were gathered from a boy in the first two years of life who had congenital heart surgery.

The V gene is uncalled and the J gene is TRGJ1 or TRGJ2. CDR3 length equals 13 residues. In DNA form, the CDR3 reads TGTGCCACCTGGGAGCTAAATTATTATAAGAAACTCTTT. Amino acids: CATWELNYYKKLF.

The chain joins TRGV2 to TRGJ1 or TRGJ2. CDR3 length: 11 amino acids. The V gene's germline CDR1 is EGSNGY and CDR2 YDSYNSKV. The V and J ends lost 4 bases and 12 bases, in that order; junction bases with no gene match: 9. The CDR3 bases are TGTGCCACCTGGGATGGGCCTTGGAAACTCTTT. Residues: CATWDGPWKLF.

The chain recombines TRGV4 with TRGJ1 or TRGJ2. The J gene was missing in TCRdb and was found by matching the end of the DNA to germline. CDR1 is EGSTGY and CDR2 is YDSYTSSV in the germline V gene. The CDR3 runs 13 residues. The trim removed 3 bases at V and 3 bases at J, leaving 5 bases unmatched. CDR3 nucleotide sequence: TGTGCCACCTGGGATCAGTCTTATTATAAGAAACTCTTT. Protein product: CATWDQSYYKKLF.

The V call is TRGV5, the J call TRGJ1 or TRGJ2. TCRdb offers no J gene call, so here the DNA was matched to germline to obtain one. Trimming removed 0 bases from V and 10 bases from J; junction bases left unmatched: 18. CDR3 length equals 16 residues. Germline V gives CDR1 VINAFY, CDR2 YDVSNSKD. The CDR3 region has the DNA TGTGCCACCTGGGACAGGCGCTCGGACCTACCCAAAAAGAAACTCTTT. Translation gives CATWDRRSDLPKKKLF.

Remarks on this clone: This same CDR3 is encoded by further DNA sequences in the sample. The rearrangement links TRGV9 to TRGJ1 or TRGJ2. The CDR3 totals 11 residues. V shed 0 bases and J 10 bases; nucleotides not matched to a gene: 3. The germline gives CDR1 GITISATS, CDR2 ISYDGTV (reference sequence). The CDR3: CALWEVGKKLF. The CDR3 DNA is TGTGCCTTGTGGGAGGTGGGCAAGAAACTCTTT.

This clone came up a few times. The identical CDR3 is also encoded by other nucleotide sequences in the sample. This rearrangement joins TRGV4 to TRGJ1 or TRGJ2. In the absence of a J gene in TCRdb, the DNA was matched to germline to assign it here. The CDR3 covers 12 residues. The V gene's germline CDR1 is EGSTGY and CDR2 YDSYTSSV. V lost 0 bases and J lost 6; bases outside the gene matches: 2. CDR3 sequence reads: CATWDGPYKKLF. The CDR3 DNA reads TGTGCCACCTGGGATGGGCCTTATAAGAAACTCTTT.

Here the V gene is TRGV8, but the J gene went uncalled. The CDR3 length is 12 residues. CDR1 and CDR2 (germline): VENAVY, YDSYNSRV. CDR3 sequence reads: CTTGDRRYKKIF. CDR3 in DNA: TGTACCACCGGGGATCGACGTTATAAGAAAATATTT.

V and J are TRGV5 and TRGJ1 or TRGJ2. TCRdb leaves out the J gene; it was filled in here by matching the DNA to germline. The junction had 8 bases not matched to a gene; V was cut back by 0 bases and J by 9 bases. This CDR3 contains 13 residues. The germline gives CDR1 VINAFY, CDR2 YDVSNSKD. This CDR3 is CATWDRRGGKKLF. The CDR3 DNA reads as TGTGCCACCTGGGACAGGCGGGGGGGTAAGAAACTCTTT.

No V gene call was produced; the J gene was TRGJ1 or TRGJ2. This CDR3 contains 14 residues. CDR3 sequence: CATWDFRFYYKKLF. In DNA form, the CDR3 reads TGTGCCACCTGGGATTTTAGGTTTTATTATAAGAAACTCTTT.

The J gene was reported as TRGJ1 or TRGJ2; the V gene went uncalled. The CDR3 contains 15 residues. This CDR3 reads CATWDRQPLYYKKLF. The CDR3 region has the DNA TGTGCCACCTGGGACAGGCAACCCCTTTATTATAAGAAACTCTTT.

The chain joins TRGV8 to TRGJ1 or TRGJ2. The J gene, missing from TCRdb, was assigned here through DNA to germline matching. The CDR3 runs to 16 residues. V shed 6 bases and J 2 bases; nucleotides not matched to a gene: 16. Germline values: CDR1 VENAVY, CDR2 YDSYNSRV. The CDR3 loop reads CATWSLGKGDYYKKLF. DNA for the CDR3: TGTGCCACCTGGTCTTTGGGCAAAGGGGATTATTATAAGAAACTCTTT.

This clone was counted a few times. The sample has other DNA sequences that encode this CDR3 too. The genes are TRGV9 and TRGJ1 or TRGJ2. After removal of 4 bases from V and 8 bases from J, the junction contained 5 bases not matched to a gene. The germline V gene encodes CDR1 GITISATS and CDR2 ISYDGTV (reference sequence). The CDR3 has 11 amino acids. The CDR3 protein is CALWEPNKKLF. As DNA, the CDR3 is TGTGCCTTGTGGGAACCGAATAAGAAACTCTTT.

V and J are TRGV3 and TRGJ1 or TRGJ2. The J gene was missing in TCRdb and was found by matching the end of the DNA to germline. With V trimmed by 1 base and J by 4 bases, 10 bases remained unmatched. Germline V gives CDR1 VTNTFY, CDR2 YDVSTARD (reference sequence). The CDR3 extends over 15 amino acids. CDR3 DNA: TGTGCCACCTGGGACAGCCAGTCCAGATATTATAAGAAACTCTTT. It is translated as CATWDSQSRYYKKLF.

This chain links TRGV3 with TRGJ1 or TRGJ2. The J gene, left out of TCRdb, was set here by checking the DNA against germline. V lost 2 bases and J lost 3; bases outside the gene matches: 4. The CDR3 covers 13 residues. Germline V gene data show CDR1 as VTNTFY and CDR2 as YDVSTARD (reference sequence). The CDR3 sequence: CATWDKAYYKKLF. DNA of the CDR3: TGTGCCACCTGGGACAAGGCTTATTATAAGAAACTCTTT.

V usage is TRGV2 and J usage is TRGJ1 or TRGJ2. The J gene was missing in TCRdb and was found by matching the end of the DNA to germline. Per germline, CDR1 EGSNGY and CDR2 YDSYNSKV. This CDR3 contains 12 residues. With V trimmed by 0 bases and J by 9 bases, 5 bases remained unmatched. The DNA for the CDR3 is TGTGCCACCTGGGACGGGCTCCGTAAGAAACTCTTT. Translating it yields CATWDGLRKKLF.

The chain has TRGV4 and TRGJ1 or TRGJ2. The J gene is absent in TCRdb and was assigned here via DNA matching to germline. The CDR3 has 13 amino acids. Germline V CDR1 and CDR2: EGSTGY, YDSYTSSV. J lost 7 bases, V lost 4 bases, and 10 bases had no gene match. CDR3 DNA sequence: TGTGCCACCTGGGAGGGGCCGGAATATAAGAAACTCTTT. Translation gives CATWEGPEYKKLF.

Concerning this clone: Other DNA sequences within the sample encode an identical CDR3. V and J are TRGV9 and TRGJ1 or TRGJ2. The CDR3 has 10 residues. The ends lost 1 base at V and 11 bases at J; junction bases unmatched: 2. Germline-derived CDR1 and CDR2 are GITISATS and ISYDGTV (reference sequence). DNA for the CDR3: TGTGCCTTGTGGGAGGTCGAGAAACTCTTT. As protein: CALWEVEKLF.